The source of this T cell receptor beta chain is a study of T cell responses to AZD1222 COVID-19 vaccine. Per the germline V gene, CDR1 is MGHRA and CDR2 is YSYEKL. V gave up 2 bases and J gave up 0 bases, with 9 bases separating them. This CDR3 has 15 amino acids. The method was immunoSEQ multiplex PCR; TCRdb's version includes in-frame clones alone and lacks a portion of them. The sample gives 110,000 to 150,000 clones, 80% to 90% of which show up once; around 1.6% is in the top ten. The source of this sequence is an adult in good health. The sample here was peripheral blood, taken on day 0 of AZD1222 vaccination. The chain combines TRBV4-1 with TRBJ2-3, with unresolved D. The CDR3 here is CASSQPRTSTDTQYF. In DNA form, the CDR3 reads TGCGCCAGCAGCCAACCCCGGACCAGCACAGATACGCAGTATTTT.